A single sample is the source of the 28 T cell receptor beta chains below, sequenced in a study of vaccination and CD4 T cells after COVID-19. These receptors lack a known antigen. Scientists ran DNA taken from cultured CD4+ T cells through the Oncomine TCR Beta short-read assay for sequencing. TCRdb recomputed calls from the PCR reads with MiXCR, one row per CDR3 protein. The profile shows approximately 12,000 distinct CDR3 sequences, about 57% of them singletons. The treatment was: roughly 10-day PBMC culture with coronavirus spike peptide pools or control peptides (ViraFEST assay). The material sequenced was CD4+ T cells from blood, cultured in vitro. The receptors derive from a human donor who had recovered from COVID-19.

This rearrangement joins TRBV6-5 to TRBJ1-6; the match to TRBD1 covers 9 bases. Germline V gene sequence: CDR1 MNHEY, CDR2 SVGAGI. The CDR3 consists of 16 residues. Trimming cost V 4 bases and J 4 bases; bases outside gene matches: 5. The CDR3 nucleotides are TGTGCCAGCAGTTCCGGGACAGGGATGTATAATTCACCCCTCCACTTT. Translated, it gives CASSSGTGMYNSPLHF.

The V call is TRBV11-3, the J call TRBJ2-3; tentatively, D is TRBD1 or TRBD2 (5 bases each). The CDR3 is 18 residues long. Germline-derived CDR1 and CDR2 are SGHNT and YENEEA. V gave up 1 base and J gave up 1 base, with 18 bases separating them. CDR3 sequence (DNA): TGTGCCAGCAGCTTAGGAGGGGTAGCATTCTCGGGCACAGATACGCAGTATTTT. Protein sequence: CASSLGGVAFSGTDTQYF.

V is TRBV27 and J is TRBJ2-6, with no clear D. Per the germline V gene, CDR1 is MNHEY and CDR2 is SMNVEV (reference sequence). The length of the CDR3 is 17 residues. V was clipped by 1 base and J by 0 bases, with 10 bases between them. This chain's CDR3 is CASSLWAGSSGANVLTF. The CDR3 coding sequence is TGTGCCAGCAGTTTATGGGCCGGCAGCTCTGGGGCCAACGTCCTGACTTTC.

This clonotype has only a few counts. The chain links TRBV6-1 to TRBJ1-5, with D perhaps matching TRBD1 (5 bases). This CDR3 spans 13 amino acids. CDR1 is MNHNS and CDR2 is SASEGT in the germline V gene. V lost 8 bases, J lost 5 bases, and 13 bases lay in between. The CDR3 is CASAWTRDQPQHF. In nucleotides, the CDR3 is TGTGCCAGCGCATGGACCAGGGATCAGCCCCAGCATTTT.

The V call is TRBV20-1, the J call TRBJ1-2, with TRBD1 matching over 9 bases. CDR1 is DFQATT, CDR2 SNEGSKA, per germline (reference sequence). The junction had 4 bases not matched to a gene; V was cut back by 1 base and J by 4 bases. This CDR3 is 14 amino acids long. CDR3 loop: CSARGETGGYGYTF. In DNA form, the CDR3 reads TGCAGTGCTAGAGGGGAGACAGGGGGCTATGGCTACACCTTC.

Only a few counts were recorded for this clonotype. The CDR3 spells CASMDRKSSGANVLTF. The CDR3 bases are TGTGCCAGTATGGATCGTAAGAGCTCTGGGGCCAACGTCCTGACTTTC. This chain connects TRBV19 to TRBJ2-6; D not certain. There are 16 residues in the CDR3. Trimming stripped 7 bases from V and 0 bases from J, with 13 bases between. The germline CDR1 and CDR2 sequences are LNHDA and SQIVND (reference sequence).

This clonotype came up once. The chain links TRBV7-2 to TRBJ2-7, with 8 bases lining up with TRBD2. Germline V gene lookup returns CDR1 SGHTA and CDR2 FQGNSA. V dropped 3 bases and J dropped 10; count of bases not matched to a gene: 11. The CDR3 has 14 residues. In nucleotides, the CDR3 is TGTGCCAGCAGCTTTCCCCGGGAGGGTGCCCACCAGTACTTC. Translated: CASSFPREGAHQYF. Complete variable domain (other parts from reference TRBV7-2 and TRBJ2-7): GAGVSQSPSNKVTEKGKDVELRCDPISGHTALYWYRQSLGQGLEFLIYFQGNSAPDKSGLPSDRFSAERTGGSVSTLTIQRTQQEDSAVYLCASSFPREGAHQYFGPGTRLTVT.

V is TRBV24-1 and J is TRBJ1-6; D gene ambiguous. There are 10 residues in the CDR3. Deletions cut 2 bases from V and 11 bases from J, with 0 bases between. The germline V gene encodes CDR1 KGHDR and CDR2 SFDVKD. The CDR3 nucleotides read TGTGCCACCAGTGATTCACCCCTCCACTTT. It translates to CATSDSPLHF.

CDR3 amino acids: CASINGGMNTEAFF. The CDR3 nucleotides are TGTGCCAGCATTAATGGGGGGATGAACACTGAAGCTTTCTTT. V and J are TRBV28 and TRBJ1-1; possibly TRBD1 for D (5 bases). This CDR3 is 14 amino acids long. Between the trimmed V and J ends, which lost 7 bases and 0 bases, there was a span of 12 bases. Germline V CDR1 and CDR2: MDHEN, SYDVKM.

This sequence joins TRBV21-1 and TRBJ2-6. TRBV21-1 is noted as a pseudogene. This CDR3 comprises 15 residues. The CDR3 sequence: CASRSPDSGANVLTF. The CDR3 nucleotides are TGTGCCAGCAGATCCCCAGACTCTGGGGCCAACGTCCTGACTTTC.

This rearrangement joins TRBV28 to TRBJ2-4, with TRBD1 matching over 8 bases. After removal of 6 bases from V and 5 bases from J, the junction contained 3 bases not matched to a gene. Germline assignment: CDR1 MDHEN and CDR2 SYDVKM. This CDR3 is 13 amino acids long. CDR3 loop: CASRLGQENIQYF. In DNA form, the CDR3 reads TGTGCCAGCAGATTGGGACAGGAAAACATTCAGTACTTC. Variable domain in full (rest from reference TRBV28 and TRBJ2-4): DVKVTQSSRYLVKRTGEKVFLECVQDMDHENMFWYRQDPGLGLRLIYFSYDVKMKEKGDIPEGYSVSREKKERFSLILESASTNQTSMYLCASRLGQENIQYFGAGTRLSVL.

This clonotype was picked up a small number of times. CDR3 residues: CASSLERGSNQPQHF. The CDR3 nucleotides read TGTGCCAGCAGTCTGGAAAGGGGAAGCAATCAGCCCCAGCATTTT. The V and J genes are TRBV6-1 and TRBJ1-5, with D possibly matching TRBD1 (5 bases). This CDR3 comprises 15 residues. V was shortened by 5 bases and J by 1 base, with 12 bases between the two germline ends. Germline CDR1 MNHNS, CDR2 SASEGT.

The chain recombines TRBV28 with TRBJ1-5; D ambiguous. Per the germline V gene, CDR1 is MDHEN and CDR2 is SYDVKM. V was shortened by 3 bases and J by 7 bases, with 10 bases between the two germline ends. This CDR3 has 13 amino acids. CDR3 protein: CASSLSGRQPQHF. DNA of the CDR3: TGTGCCAGCAGTTTGTCCGGTCGGCAGCCCCAGCATTTT.

The CDR3 DNA reads TGCAGTGCTAGAGAAGAGCGGAGGGGATCCTACGAGCAGTACTTC. It specifies CSAREERRGSYEQYF. V usage is TRBV20-1 and J usage is TRBJ2-7; perhaps TRBD2 as D (6 bases). CDR1 DFQATT and CDR2 SNEGSKA come from the germline V gene (reference sequence). The germline V and J ends were trimmed by 0 bases and 1 base, with 13 bases remaining between them. The CDR3 length is 15 residues.

This clonotype has just a few counts. The chain recombines TRBV24-1 with TRBJ2-3; D is possibly TRBD2 (6 bases). V gave up 5 bases and J gave up 2 bases, with 16 bases separating them. Germline CDR1 reads KGHDR; CDR2 reads SFDVKD. The CDR3 runs 16 residues. The DNA of the CDR3 is TGTGCCACCAGTGTGGGGCGGGACTTCTACACAGATACGCAGTATTTT. Its protein is CATSVGRDFYTDTQYF.

The V gene is TRBV10-3, the J gene TRBJ1-1, with TRBD1 matching 9 bases. The V segment lost 0 bases and the J segment 1 base; nucleotides outside the gene matches: 3. CDR1 and CDR2 from the germline V gene are ENHRY and SYGVKD. CDR3 length: 16 residues. The CDR3 sequence: CAISESTGGGNTEAFF. The CDR3 coding sequence is TGTGCCATCAGTGAGTCGACAGGGGGGGGGAACACTGAAGCTTTCTTT.

In its sample, this clonotype was seen a few times. The rearrangement joins TRBV28 to TRBJ1-6, with D perhaps TRBD1 (5 bases). V lost 2 bases and J 15 bases, leaving 17 bases between the germline ends. Looked up from germline, CDR1 is MDHEN and CDR2 is SYDVKM. The CDR3 spans 14 residues. CDR3 region: CASSLPPAGRRLHF. CDR3 DNA: TGTGCCAGCAGTTTACCCCCGGCAGGGCGGCGCCTCCACTTT.

V and J are TRBV6-1 and TRBJ2-7, with 12 bases matching TRBD1. The CDR3 is 21 amino acids. CDR1 is MNHNS, CDR2 SASEGT, per germline. With V trimmed by 4 bases and J by 0 bases, 19 bases remained unmatched. DNA of the CDR3: TGTGCCAGCAGTGCCCCTCTCCCGGGACAGGGGGCCTTTTCAAGCTCCTACGAGCAGTACTTC. This codes for CASSAPLPGQGAFSSSYEQYF.

The V gene is TRBV5-1, the J gene TRBJ1-5, with 7 bases lining up with TRBD1. The V segment lost 4 bases and the J segment 2 bases; nucleotides outside the gene matches: 6. The CDR3 sequence is 15 residues long. Germline V gene sequence: CDR1 SGHRS, CDR2 YFSETQ. The CDR3 region is CASSEQGLGNQPQHF. In DNA, the CDR3 is TGCGCCAGCAGCGAACAGGGGTTAGGCAATCAGCCCCAGCATTTT. The variable domain in full, completed from reference TRBV5-1 and TRBJ1-5, reads KAGVTQTPRYLIKTRGQQVTLSCSPISGHRSVSWYQQTPGQGLQFLFEYFSETQRNKGNFPGRFSGRQFSNSRSEMNVSTLELGDSALYLCASSEQGLGNQPQHFGDGTRLSIL.

This clonotype was counted once. The rearrangement links TRBV7-2 to TRBJ2-3; TRBD2 agrees at 9 bases. Germline values: CDR1 SGHTA, CDR2 FQGNSA. V gave up 3 bases and J gave up 2 bases; unmatched junction bases: 3. CDR3 length equals 15 residues. In nucleotides, the CDR3 is TGTGCCAGCAGCTTTGCGGGAGGGTTCACAGATACGCAGTATTTT. Its translation: CASSFAGGFTDTQYF.

This clonotype has just a few counts. V usage is TRBV6-7 and J usage is TRBJ2-1; D unresolved. TRBV6-7 is annotated as an ORF whose role is uncertain. V lost 8 bases, J lost 9 bases, and 11 bases lay in between. The length of the CDR3 is 11 residues. The CDR3 region has the DNA TGTGCCAGCCGACCCAACGGTGAGCAGTTCTTC. Its protein product is CASRPNGEQFF.

This clonotype was detected only a few times. The rearrangement joins TRBV7-8 to TRBJ2-1; 10 bases map to TRBD2. The CDR3 spans 19 residues. Per the germline V gene, CDR1 is SGHVS and CDR2 is FQNEAQ. The trim removed 5 bases at V and 3 bases at J, leaving 16 bases unmatched. The CDR3 DNA is TGTGCCAGCAGCCATGGGCAACAAGCGGGAGGGACTAACTACAATGAGCAGTTCTTC. This codes for CASSHGQQAGGTNYNEQFF.

This clonotype was observed a few times. This chain connects TRBV29-1 to TRBJ1-1; TRBD1 is a possible D gene (5 bases). The V gene's germline CDR1 is SQVTM and CDR2 ANQGSEA. This CDR3 contains 15 residues. The V and J ends lost 8 bases and 5 bases respectively, with 24 bases between them. DNA for the CDR3: TGCAGCTCACTGAAGCCAGGGAGTATGCGGACTGAAGCTTTCTTT. Translated, it gives CSSLKPGSMRTEAFF. The whole variable domain, filled in from reference TRBV29-1 and TRBJ1-1, reads SAVISQKPSRDICQRGTSLTIQCQVDSQVTMMFWYRQQPGQSLTLIATANQGSEATYESGFVIDKFPISRPNLTFSTLTVSNMSPEDSSIYLCSSLKPGSMRTEAFFGQGTRLTVV.

This clonotype is deemed medium-sized. The chain uses TRBV20-1 and TRBJ1-3; D gene unclear. Trimming stripped 6 bases from V and 2 bases from J, with 11 bases between. Germline V gene sequence: CDR1 DFQATT, CDR2 SNEGSKA (reference sequence). CDR3 length: 13 amino acids. This CDR3 reads CSAPRAAGNTIYF. Written as DNA, the CDR3 is TGCAGTGCCCCCCGGGCAGCTGGAAACACCATATATTTT.

V gene TRBV6-1 combines with J gene TRBJ1-2; 7 nucleotides line up with TRBD1. Germline V CDR1 and CDR2: MNHNS, SASEGT. The V gene end was trimmed by 6 bases and the J gene end by 6 bases; junction bases not matched to a gene: 7. The CDR3 length is 13 residues. The CDR3 nucleotides are TGTGCCAGCAGCTTATCAGACAGGGATGGCTACACCTTC. Encoded protein: CASSLSDRDGYTF.

The chain uses TRBV4-1 and TRBJ1-1; TRBD1 matches at 8 bases. The germline V gene has CDR1 MGHRA and CDR2 YSYEKL. The length of the CDR3 is 17 residues. With V trimmed by 4 bases and J by 5 bases, 15 bases remained unmatched. For the CDR3, the DNA is TGCGCCAGCAGCCCTTTTGACAGGGGACAAGATTGGACTGAAGCTTTCTTT. Translation gives CASSPFDRGQDWTEAFF.

This chain links TRBV7-9 with TRBJ2-3; D call uncertain. Trimming pared 3 bases from V and 0 bases from J, leaving 13 bases between. CDR1 SEHNR and CDR2 FQNEAQ come from the germline V gene (reference sequence). The CDR3 totals 16 residues. CDR3 protein: CASSFGTRGSTDTQYF. CDR3 nucleotide sequence: TGTGCCAGCAGCTTCGGAACACGTGGAAGCACAGATACGCAGTATTTT.

The rearrangement links TRBV7-6 to TRBJ1-2; 8 positions agree with TRBD1. This CDR3 has 18 amino acids. Germline CDR1 and CDR2: SGHVS and FNYEAQ. The V and J ends lost 1 base and 5 bases, in that order; junction bases with no gene match: 15. The CDR3 DNA is TGTGCCAGCAGCTTAGGTGAAAGGTGGTCAGGGGGCGCTTATGGCTACACCTTC. Translating gives CASSLGERWSGGAYGYTF. The variable domain in full, completed from reference TRBV7-6 and TRBJ1-2, reads GAGVSQSPRYKVTKRGQDVALRCDPISGHVSLYWYRQALGQGPEFLTYFNYEAQQDKSGLPNDRFSAERPEGSISTLTIQRTEQRDSAMYRCASSLGERWSGGAYGYTFGSGTRLTVV.